This T cell receptor beta chain was sequenced for a study of blood T cell repertoires in COVID-19. Repertoires were generated with immunoSEQ multiplex PCR, while TCRdb's copy carries only in-frame clones and drops some. The table lists 350,000 to 400,000 clones, 85% to 90% of them singletons. This TCR derives from a man between 18 and 35 years old who had recovered from COVID-19. The sample consisted of PBMCs or T cells enriched from blood (not recorded which).

As DNA, the CDR3 is TGTGCCAGCAGCGCTACAGATACGCAGTATTTT. This codes for CASSATDTQYF. The chain uses TRBV9 and TRBJ2-3; D gene uncertain. V gave up 3 bases and J gave up 3 bases, with 2 bases separating them. The CDR3 length is 11 residues. Germline V gene lookup returns CDR1 SGDLS and CDR2 YYNGEE.